This entry lists 17 T cell receptor beta chains sequenced from one sample in a study of blood T cell repertoires in COVID-19. Method: immunoSEQ multiplex PCR; TCRdb's copy keeps in-frame clones and lacks some. This table holds about 160,000 clones, roughly 84% found once. Material for sequencing was peripheral blood. The receptors were gathered from a man in his fifties with active or convalescent COVID-19.

The rearrangement joins TRBV7-2 to TRBJ2-7; 7 bases match TRBD2. This CDR3 spans 13 amino acids. After removal of 3 bases from V and 4 bases from J, the junction contained 3 bases not matched to a gene. Germline loops: CDR1 SGHTA, CDR2 FQGNSA. The CDR3 nucleotides are TGTGCCAGCAGCTTGTCTAGCGGATACGAGCAGTACTTC. This codes for CASSLSSGYEQYF. The complete variable domain, with remaining parts taken from reference TRBV7-2 and TRBJ2-7, reads GAGVSQSPSNKVTEKGKDVELRCDPISGHTALYWYRQSLGQGLEFLIYFQGNSAPDKSGLPSDRFSAERTGGSVSTLTIQRTQQEDSAVYLCASSLSSGYEQYFGPGTRLTVT.

This chain connects TRBV28 to TRBJ2-1, with 7 positions matching TRBD1. Germline values: CDR1 MDHEN, CDR2 SYDVKM. CDR3 length: 12 amino acids. V was pared by 6 bases and J by 8 bases, with 4 bases of the junction left unmatched. CDR3 sequence reads: CASSYGTDEQFF. CDR3 DNA sequence: TGTGCCAGCAGCTATGGGACAGATGAGCAGTTCTTC. Looking up the rest from reference TRBV28 and TRBJ2-1 gives the full variable domain: DVKVTQSSRYLVKRTGEKVFLECVQDMDHENMFWYRQDPGLGLRLIYFSYDVKMKEKGDIPEGYSVSREKKERFSLILESASTNQTSMYLCASSYGTDEQFFGPGTRLTVL.

The chain has TRBV27 and TRBJ1-6, with D possibly TRBD1 on 6 matching bases. The CDR3 runs 12 residues. Trimming stripped 6 bases from V and 14 bases from J, with 14 bases between. Germline V gene data show CDR1 as MNHEY and CDR2 as SMNVEV (reference sequence). CDR3 residues: CASSRVGDTLHF. The CDR3 nucleotides are TGTGCCAGCAGCCGGGTAGGGGACACCCTCCACTTT.

The J gene is TRBJ1-5, the V gene TRBV9; 10 bases are shared with TRBD1. Germline V gene data show CDR1 as SGDLS and CDR2 as YYNGEE. J lost 6 bases, V lost 2 bases, and 2 bases had no gene match. CDR3 size: 14 residues. The CDR3 DNA follows: TGTGCCAGCAGCGTGGGGACAGGGGCTCAGCCCCAGCATTTT. Translated: CASSVGTGAQPQHF. Supplemented by reference TRBV9 and TRBJ1-5, the full variable domain reads DSGVTQTPKHLITATGQRVTLRCSPRSGDLSVYWYQQSLDQGLQFLIQYYNGEERAKGNILERFSAQQFPDLHSELNLSSLELGDSALYFCASSVGTGAQPQHFGDGTRLSIL.

The V and J genes are TRBV9 and TRBJ2-5; the D gene is possibly TRBD1 (6 bases). Germline CDR1 SGDLS, CDR2 YYNGEE. V gave up 4 bases and J gave up 4 bases, with 17 bases separating them. The CDR3 is 15 residues long. The CDR3 sequence is CASSLLQGFSETQYF. The DNA of the CDR3 is TGTGCCAGCAGCCTTCTGCAGGGGTTTTCAGAGACCCAGTACTTC.

This chain joins TRBV20-1 and TRBJ2-5; D is unresolved. V was clipped by 3 bases and J by 2 bases, with 7 bases between them. The CDR3 contains 12 residues. Germline CDR1 is DFQATT and CDR2 is SNEGSKA (reference sequence). The CDR3 DNA sequence: TGCAGTGCTAGTCCCGGGCAAGAGACCCAGTACTTC. Protein: CSASPGQETQYF.

V gene TRBV25-1 combines with J gene TRBJ2-3; D is possibly TRBD2 (6 bases). With 6 bases removed from V and 10 bases from J, the gap between germline ends came to 14 bases. This CDR3 spans 12 amino acids. Germline V CDR1 and CDR2: MGHDK, SYGVNS. In nucleotides, the CDR3 is TGTGCCAGCAGGGTGAGGGAGGATCCGCAGTATTTT. Translation: CASRVREDPQYF.

The rearrangement joins TRBV7-2 to TRBJ2-2; no definite D call. This CDR3 is 13 amino acids long. Germline CDR1 and CDR2: SGHTA and FQGNSA. V was clipped by 5 bases and J by 5 bases, with 9 bases between them. The CDR3 DNA is TGTGCCAGCAGCCCGACTCGGACCGGGGAGCTGTTTTTT. Amino acids: CASSPTRTGELFF.

CDR3 protein: CASSLADASSYEQYF. The CDR3 bases are TGCGCCAGCAGCTTGGCCGATGCCAGCTCCTACGAGCAGTACTTC. The chain links TRBV5-1 to TRBJ2-7; D unclear. Germline CDR1 SGHRS, CDR2 YFSETQ. This CDR3 is built from 15 residues. The V gene lost 0 bases and the J gene lost 0 bases, with 10 bases spanning the gap.

The V call is TRBV9, the J call TRBJ2-1; 10 nucleotides line up with TRBD2. The CDR3 totals 19 residues. Per the germline V gene, CDR1 is SGDLS and CDR2 is YYNGEE. The trim removed 0 bases at V and 0 bases at J, leaving 9 bases unmatched. CDR3 in DNA: TGTGCCAGCAGCGTAGGGAGTAGCGGGGGGTCTAGCTCCTACAATGAGCAGTTCTTC. Residues: CASSVGSSGGSSSYNEQFF.

The rearrangement joins TRBV7-9 to TRBJ1-2; D may be TRBD1 (5 bases). V lost 5 bases and J 8 bases, leaving 12 bases between the germline ends. The CDR3 has 12 residues. Germline V gives CDR1 SEHNR, CDR2 FQNEAQ (reference sequence). The CDR3 is CASSPSGGGYTF. CDR3 bases: TGTGCCAGCAGCCCCTCGGGGGGGGGCTACACCTTC.

The V and J genes are TRBV19 and TRBJ2-3; no clear D gene. V was pared by 8 bases and J by 2 bases, with 5 bases between. The CDR3 totals 11 residues. The germline V gene has CDR1 LNHDA and CDR2 SQIVND (reference sequence). The CDR3 region has the DNA TGTGCCAGTCGTTACACAGATACGCAGTATTTT. Translation: CASRYTDTQYF.

Here the CDR3 DNA reads TGTGCCAGTAAAGGACAGCCAAGCACCGGGGAGCTGTTTTTT. It codes for CASKGQPSTGELFF. The chain is built from TRBV19 and TRBJ2-2; D is perhaps TRBD1 (6 bases). Germline values: CDR1 LNHDA, CDR2 SQIVND (reference sequence). The CDR3 totals 14 residues. V was cut by 7 bases and J by 4 bases, with 13 bases left in between. The full variable domain, with the rest looked up from reference TRBV19 and TRBJ2-2, is DGGITQSPKYLFRKEGQNVTLSCEQNLNHDAMYWYRQDPGQGLRLIYYSQIVNDFQKGDIAEGYSVSREKKESFPLTVTSAQKNPTAFYLCASKGQPSTGELFFGEGSRLTVL.

The chain joins TRBV7-2 to TRBJ1-1; perhaps TRBD1 as D (5 bases). The CDR3 totals 13 residues. V was pared by 1 base and J by 8 bases, with 11 bases between. Germline-derived CDR1 and CDR2 are SGHTA and FQGNSA. In nucleotides, the CDR3 is TGTGCCAGCAGCTTAGGAATTCAGGGCGAAGCTTTCTTT. It translates to CASSLGIQGEAFF.

The chain links TRBV7-2 to TRBJ1-5; TRBD1 agrees at 9 bases. V gave up 5 bases and J gave up 1 base; unmatched junction bases: 3. CDR1 SGHTA and CDR2 FQGNSA come from the germline V gene. There are 15 residues in the CDR3. The CDR3 DNA reads TGTGCCAGCAGCCGTGGACAGGGGAGCAATCAGCCCCAGCATTTT. It translates to CASSRGQGSNQPQHF.

The CDR3 DNA is TGTGCCAGCAGCGGACTAGCGGGGAGGTTCTACAATGAGCAGTTCTTC. Translated, it gives CASSGLAGRFYNEQFF. The rearrangement joins TRBV7-2 to TRBJ2-1; 12 bases align to TRBD2. Germline values: CDR1 SGHTA, CDR2 FQGNSA. Trimming removed 5 bases from V and 3 bases from J; junction bases left unmatched: 5. This CDR3 has 16 amino acids.

The J gene is TRBJ2-2, the V gene TRBV7-6, with 8 bases that match TRBD1. V was clipped by 4 bases and J by 2 bases; unmatched bases: 9. CDR1 SGHVS and CDR2 FNYEAQ come from the germline V gene. The CDR3 sequence is 17 residues long. The CDR3 sequence is CASSSATGASNTGELFF. In DNA, the CDR3 is TGTGCCAGCAGCTCCGCGACAGGGGCCTCCAACACCGGGGAGCTGTTTTTT.